Sequencing of this T cell receptor beta chain was carried out in a study of blood T cells in healthy people across ages (dated by TCRdb to the mid-2010s). In the study overall: In model experiments, template switching captured about one uniquely barcoded TCR beta cDNA molecule for every two T cells. Age-related changes in TCR beta repertoire diversity were measured in the study by deep sequencing normalized with unique cDNA molecular identifiers. Donors of different ages were randomly distributed across sequencing lanes to avoid experimental bias. Donors were grouped into four age groups: young (average approximately 15 years), middle-aged (about 40), aged (about 59) and long-lived (82). For two donors (one aged 18 to 30 and one aged 80 or older), the study analyzed two additional independent replicas of 1 million unique cDNA reads from the same blood draw. General findings and caveats noted by the study authors: The long-lived group showed more naive CD4+ T cells, fewer expanded clones and increased TCR diversity than the aged group, suggesting age selection. Because profiling used bulk unsorted PBMCs, naive and antigen-experienced compartments could not be compared conclusively. As age increased, observed TCR beta diversity per million T cells dropped in a roughly linear way, and a significant reduction was already evident by age roughly 36. Donor CMV infection status was unknown, potentially confounding age-related changes in expanded clonotypes. Estimates of total diversity from one million sequenced T cells were regarded as lower bounds and underestimates. The percentage of naive T cells measured by flow cytometry correlated strongly with observed TCR beta diversity.

Libraries were made using 5' RACE. Instrument used: Illumina HiSeq 2500. A second PCR of about 6 to 12 cycles was run with a J-beta primer mix and a sample-barcoded 5' primer. A template-switch 5' adaptor carrying 12 random nucleotides introduced a unique molecular identifier onto each TCR beta cDNA molecule. Each sample yielded at least 3 million CDR3-containing paired-end reads. First-strand cDNA synthesis was performed from all RNA using the Mint cDNA synthesis kit, with priming by a TRBC-specific oligonucleotide. Following uracil-DNA glycosylase treatment, all cDNA underwent a first 18-cycle PCR with the universal primers M1SS and BC2_uni_R. In the paper's pipeline: For normalization, 1 million high-quality reads, each with a distinct molecular identifier, were randomly selected from each sample. Instead of being binned into consensus sequences, reads that shared molecular identifiers were thrown out. MiTCR, run with a Q25 quality threshold and the strictest error-elimination algorithm, handled CDR3 identification, clonotype clustering and error correction. A nonparametric unseen species model with Euler transformation was used to estimate lower-bound total TCR beta diversity. The public sequencing data were trimmed at Q25 with fastp and processed into clonotypes with MiXCR by TCRdb, which kept only in-frame beta chains. Every distinct CDR3 protein forms one entry, paired with its most common genes and DNA. TCRdb's processing, not the authors', yielded these V and J calls. The sample table lists roughly 700,000 distinct CDR3 sequences, 45% to 50% of them with a count of one. The top ten constitute about 32% of the sample.

CDR1 MNHEY and CDR2 SVGEGT are derived from the germline V gene. A distance of 11 bases separates the germline ends of V and J, which lose 2 bases and 7 bases respectively. The CDR3 starts with the cysteine, ends with the phenylalanine, and has 13 residues. Just the 39-base CDR3 DNA is kept, in frame starting at base 1. Details on this clonotype: What this receptor recognizes is not known. No base qualities exist here, and no much larger clone lies one base off it.

Systemically healthy Caucasian individuals from Russia, about 38 in total and aged 6 to 90 years, were included as donors. Each donor gave about 10 milliliters of peripheral blood, drawn into EDTA-treated Vacutainer tubes. PBMCs were isolated by Ficoll-Paque density-gradient centrifugation, with at least 6 million obtained per sample. Trizol reagent was used to extract total RNA from PBMCs, with at least 5 micrograms per sample. The percentages of naive CD45RAhigh/CD27high T cells were determined by flow cytometry on a PBMC aliquot from every donor. Recombination connected TRBV6-2 or TRBV6-3 to TRBJ1-2, with TRBD1 perhaps the D gene, on 5 matching bases. The clonotype was recovered from a woman aged 55-70 years in good health. Sequenced input: blood. The CDR3 has the sequence CASSYGAATGYTF. The DNA reads TGTGCCAGCAGTTACGGGGCAGCCACTGGCTACACCTTC.